Listed below are T cell receptor beta chains from one sample, sequenced in a study of shared clonotypes between healthy human individuals. Sequencing was performed with immunoSEQ multiplex PCR; in TCRdb, only in-frame clones are kept and a portion is missing. The sample consists of around 240,000 clones, approximately 65% of them appearing once. Sequenced sample: memory CD4+ T cells sorted from blood. The receptors were gathered from a man aged 30 to 45 in good health. The CDR3 runs from the conserved cysteine through the conserved F or W. Each record gives: J gene, CDR3 length, D gene, V gene, clone size, CDR3 DNA, CDR3 protein. D genes are given only for firm matches. For some rows the clone size is stated as once, few or many, or as a class when expanded; others skip it.

TRBJ2-4,16,NA,TRBV28,NA,TGTGCCAGCAGTCGAAAGAGTCTTTTAGCCAAAAACATTCAGTACTTC,CASSRKSLLAKNIQYF
TRBJ2-1,16,NA,TRBV11-2,NA,TGTGCCAGCAGCTTGGCCACAGGGGGGGGTATCAATGAGCAGTTCTTC,CASSLATGGGINEQFF
TRBJ1-1,15,NA,TRBV6-1,many,TGTGCCAGCAGTCGGACAGTTCTCCGGGACACTGAAGCTTTCTTT,CASSRTVLRDTEAFF
TRBJ1-4,18,TRBD1,TRBV4-1,NA,TGCGCCAGCAGCCAGGGGACAGGGTCCGGACTTAAAAATGAAAAACTGTTTTTT,CASSQGTGSGLKNEKLFF
TRBJ2-7,14,NA,TRBV5-1,NA,TGCGCCAGCAGCTTCGCCAGGGCCCCCCACGAGCAGTACTTC,CASSFARAPHEQYF
TRBJ2-1,13,NA,TRBV10-3,NA,TGTGCCATCAGTGCACAGGGAAATAATGAGCAGTTCTTC,CAISAQGNNEQFF
TRBJ2-1,14,NA,TRBV5-1,NA,TGCGCCAGCAGCTTGGGACAGGTGCCCAATGAGCAGTTCTTC,CASSLGQVPNEQFF
TRBJ2-1,16,TRBD2,TRBV7-6,NA,TGTGCCAGCAGCTTAGTCTCCGCGGGAGGCTACAATGAGCAGTTCTTC,CASSLVSAGGYNEQFF
TRBJ2-7,13,TRBD1,TRBV18,few,TGTGCCAGCTCCCCAGGGGGTTCCTACGAGCAGTACTTC,CASSPGGSYEQYF
TRBJ2-5,17,NA,TRBV4-3,once,TGCGCCAGCAGCCCTTTCCGGGGAGAGGGGTGGAAAGAGACCCAGTACTTC,CASSPFRGEGWKETQYF